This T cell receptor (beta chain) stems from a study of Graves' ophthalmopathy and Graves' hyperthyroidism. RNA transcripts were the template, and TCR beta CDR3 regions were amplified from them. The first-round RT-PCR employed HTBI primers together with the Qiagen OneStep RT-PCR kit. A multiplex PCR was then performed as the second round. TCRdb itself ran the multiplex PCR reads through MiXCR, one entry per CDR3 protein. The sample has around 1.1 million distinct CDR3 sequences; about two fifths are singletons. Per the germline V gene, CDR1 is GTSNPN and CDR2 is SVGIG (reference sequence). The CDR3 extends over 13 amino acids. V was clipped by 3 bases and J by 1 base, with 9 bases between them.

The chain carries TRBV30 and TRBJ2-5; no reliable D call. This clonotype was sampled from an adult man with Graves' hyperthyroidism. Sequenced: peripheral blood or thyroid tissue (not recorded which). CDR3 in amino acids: CAWSAGVQETQYF. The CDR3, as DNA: TGTGCCTGGAGCGCTGGGGTCCAAGAGACCCAGTACTTC.